This T cell receptor beta chain was recorded in a study of cytomegalovirus exposure and HLA in healthy donors. V was clipped by 6 bases and J by 12 bases, with 24 bases between them. The CDR3 length is 14 residues. CDR1 is MNHEY, CDR2 SMNVEV, per germline (reference sequence). Repertoires were generated with immunoSEQ multiplex PCR, while TCRdb's copy carries only in-frame clones and drops some. The table has about 330,000 clones, about nine tenths seen once. The gene calls are TRBV27 and TRBJ2-7; D possibly corresponds to TRBD1 (6 bases). The specimen was PBMCs. The sequence was obtained from a woman aged 25 to 39 in good health and CMV-seropositive. The chain's CDR3 is CASRFDGQSPGPYF. CDR3 nucleotide sequence: TGTGCCAGCAGATTCGACGGACAGTCCCCTGGTCCGTACTTC.